The 30 T cell receptor beta chains given below trace back to one sample, sequenced in a study of Ad26.COV2.S vaccination and SARS-CoV-2 variants. This sample's treatment: some 20 received Ad26.COV2.S at low or high dose, single or two shots; roughly 5 received placebo; per-sample allocation not given. Sampling was done on day 63 after the first vaccine or placebo injection. Data came from immunoSEQ multiplex PCR; TCRdb stores just in-frame clones and leaves some out. The sample shows about 680,000 clones, around 90% of them seen only once. Sequenced material: peripheral blood, taken in a trial of Ad26.COV2.S vaccine versus placebo. The receptors derive from a person aged 18-65 years who received the Ad26.COV2.S COVID-19 vaccine or a placebo.

The chain carries TRBV3-1 (or the pseudogene TRBV3-2) and TRBJ2-1, with 8 bases identical to TRBD2. Losses at the gene ends were 1 base for V and 1 base for J; bases not matched to a gene: 6. CDR1 LGHDT and CDR2 YNNKEL come from the germline V gene (reference sequence). CDR3 length equals 17 residues. The CDR3 loop is CASSQGRTSLSYNEQFF. The CDR3 DNA sequence: TGTGCCAGCAGCCAAGGAAGGACTAGCCTTTCCTACAATGAGCAGTTCTTC.

This chain links TRBV30 with TRBJ1-2; D remains unclear. The CDR3 totals 14 residues. Looked up from germline, CDR1 is GTSNPN and CDR2 is SVGIG (reference sequence). Trimming took 0 bases from V and 1 from J, leaving 9 bases between them. CDR3 sequence: CAWSVVAINYGYTF. The CDR3 DNA is TGTGCCTGGAGTGTGGTAGCTATTAACTATGGCTACACCTTC.

The chain combines TRBV6-5 with TRBJ2-1; a possible D gene is TRBD1 (5 bases). The CDR3 has 13 residues. The V and J ends lost 6 bases and 5 bases respectively, with 11 bases between them. Germline loops: CDR1 MNHEY, CDR2 SVGAGI. For the CDR3, the DNA is TGTGCCAGCAGGGACCTAGGGGACAATGAGCAGTTCTTC. This encodes CASRDLGDNEQFF.

V usage is TRBV7-2 and J usage is TRBJ1-6; D is unresolved. CDR3 length: 16 amino acids. The germline CDR1 and CDR2 sequences are SGHTA and FQGNSA. V shed 5 bases and J shed 0 bases, with 11 bases lying between them. The DNA of the CDR3 is TGTGCCAGCAGCGCGGTCACCGGCTCCTATAATTCACCCCTCCACTTT. This sequence encodes CASSAVTGSYNSPLHF.

Remarks on this clone: Other DNA sequences in the same sample also yield this CDR3. The chain carries TRBV19 and TRBJ1-2; D unclear. Trimming shortened V by 3 bases and J by 5 bases, and 7 bases separated the two germline ends. CDR1 and CDR2 (germline): LNHDA, SQIVND (reference sequence). The CDR3 totals 12 residues. For the CDR3, the DNA is TGTGCCAGTAGTATCGAGGGTTATGGCTACACCTTC. This codes for CASSIEGYGYTF. Complete variable domain (other parts from reference TRBV19 and TRBJ1-2): DGGITQSPKYLFRKEGQNVTLSCEQNLNHDAMYWYRQDPGQGLRLIYYSQIVNDFQKGDIAEGYSVSREKKESFPLTVTSAQKNPTAFYLCASSIEGYGYTFGSGTRLTVV.

This chain connects TRBV25-1 to TRBJ2-1; D is perhaps TRBD2 (7 bases). The CDR3 totals 15 residues. V was pared by 4 bases and J by 10 bases, with 20 bases between. Germline assignment: CDR1 MGHDK and CDR2 SYGVNS. CDR3 coding DNA: TGTGCCAGCAGTGCATGGCGGGAGTGGAGGGGGGAGCAGTTCTTC. Amino acids: CASSAWREWRGEQFF.

The chain carries TRBV7-8 and TRBJ1-5; D gene unclear. Trimming cost V 0 bases and J 9 bases, with 12 bases left between them. CDR1 is SGHVS and CDR2 is FQNEAQ in the germline V gene. This CDR3 spans 14 amino acids. The CDR3 sequence is CASSLAGEEGPQHF. The CDR3 region has the DNA TGTGCCAGCAGCTTAGCGGGCGAGGAGGGGCCCCAGCATTTT.

This sequence joins TRBV19 and TRBJ1-2; D is unresolved. Germline CDR1 LNHDA, CDR2 SQIVND (reference sequence). The CDR3 totals 12 residues. V gave up 8 bases and J gave up 0 bases, with 7 bases separating them. This chain's CDR3 is CASAMANYGYTF. CDR3 DNA sequence: TGTGCCAGTGCGATGGCTAACTATGGCTACACCTTC.

V is TRBV25-1 and J is TRBJ2-7, with 11 nucleotides matching TRBD1. This CDR3 has 15 amino acids. V was clipped by 6 bases and J by 0 bases; unmatched bases: 4. Germline CDR1 and CDR2: MGHDK and SYGVNS. The CDR3 coding sequence is TGTGCCAGCAGATTGGACAGGGGGCGCTCCTACGAGCAGTACTTC. Its protein product is CASRLDRGRSYEQYF.

The chain carries TRBV5-1 and TRBJ1-2; D remains ambiguous. V lost 1 base and J 1 base, leaving 11 bases between the germline ends. The CDR3 runs to 15 residues. Germline CDR1 and CDR2: SGHRS and YFSETQ. Here the CDR3 reads CASSLPSPGNYGYTF. The CDR3 DNA is TGCGCCAGCAGCTTGCCCAGTCCCGGTAACTATGGCTACACCTTC.

The rearrangement joins TRBV7-2 to TRBJ1-1; D is perhaps TRBD1 (6 bases). Trimming stripped 7 bases from V and 5 bases from J, with 8 bases between. The germline gives CDR1 SGHTA, CDR2 FQGNSA. The CDR3 extends over 11 amino acids. The CDR3 is CASTDRTEAFF. The CDR3 DNA reads TGTGCCAGCACCGACAGGACTGAAGCTTTCTTT.

The chain joins TRBV4-2 to TRBJ2-1; tentative D call: TRBD2 (6 bases). This CDR3 comprises 16 residues. CDR1 LGHNA and CDR2 YNFKEQ come from the germline V gene. V was pared by 0 bases and J by 7 bases, with 16 bases between. The CDR3 protein is CASSQDRGGGVNEQFF. In DNA form, the CDR3 reads TGTGCCAGCAGCCAAGATAGGGGAGGCGGTGTGAATGAGCAGTTCTTC.

This clone was seen once. The rearrangement joins TRBV19 to TRBJ1-5; the D is unclear. Trimming shortened V by 3 bases and J by 0 bases, and 18 bases separated the two germline ends. Germline-derived CDR1 and CDR2 are LNHDA and SQIVND (reference sequence). The CDR3 extends over 18 amino acids. Here the CDR3 reads CASSMGRNGYYSNQPQHF. In DNA form, the CDR3 reads TGTGCCAGTAGTATGGGCAGGAACGGCTATTATAGCAATCAGCCCCAGCATTTT.

The chain joins TRBV20-1 to TRBJ1-2, with D perhaps TRBD1 (5 bases). The CDR3 is 11 residues long. From germline, CDR1 is DFQATT and CDR2 SNEGSKA (reference sequence). The V and J ends lost 8 bases and 2 bases respectively, with 9 bases between them. The CDR3 DNA is TGCAGTCGGGGACGGAACTATGGCTACACCTTC. Encoded protein: CSRGRNYGYTF.

J is TRBJ1-2 and V is TRBV12-3 or TRBV12-4; D not certain. Trimming stripped 2 bases from V and 6 bases from J, with 7 bases between. This CDR3 contains 12 residues. The CDR3 loop is CASSLRRDGYTF. The CDR3 DNA is TGTGCCAGCAGTTTAAGGCGAGATGGCTACACCTTC.

To note about this clone: Additional DNA sequences in this sample encode the identical CDR3. This rearrangement joins TRBV18 to TRBJ2-7; maybe TRBD2 (6 bases). Germline values: CDR1 KGHSH, CDR2 LQKENI. Trimming took off 3 bases at V and 3 bases at J, with 9 bases between the two ends. The CDR3 is 13 residues long. DNA of the CDR3: TGTGCCAGCTCACCGGGAGGTGTCTACGAGCAGTACTTC. Its translation: CASSPGGVYEQYF.

The genes are TRBV2 and TRBJ2-5, with 7 bases matching TRBD1. Germline V gene sequence: CDR1 SNHLY, CDR2 FYNNEI. This CDR3 is built from 15 residues. The trim removed 6 bases at V and 1 base at J, leaving 8 bases unmatched. The CDR3 DNA sequence: TGTGCCAGCAGGAGGGACAGCCAGACCCAAGAGACCCAGTACTTC. Its translation: CASRRDSQTQETQYF.

The chain is built from TRBV27 and TRBJ2-3; tentatively, D is TRBD2 (6 bases). Trimming removed 0 bases at V and 2 bases at J, with 9 bases between. This CDR3 has 15 residues. Germline assignment: CDR1 MNHEY and CDR2 SMNVEV (reference sequence). This CDR3 reads CASSLSGGPTDTQYF. CDR3 sequence (DNA): TGTGCCAGCAGTTTATCCGGGGGACCCACAGATACGCAGTATTTT.

The chain joins TRBV18 to TRBJ1-2; weak D call: TRBD1 (5 bases). The CDR3 runs to 13 residues. The ends were cut back, 6 bases at V and 8 bases at J, with 16 bases in the middle. Per germline, CDR1 KGHSH and CDR2 LQKENI. Here the CDR3 DNA reads TGTGCCAGCTCTCCTACGTTCGAGGGGGGCTACACCTTC. Protein sequence: CASSPTFEGGYTF.

This clone has only one observation. J is TRBJ2-7 and V is TRBV6-5; 7 positions agree with TRBD2. The junction had 9 bases not matched to a gene; V was cut back by 4 bases and J by 3 bases. In germline, CDR1 is MNHEY, CDR2 SVGAGI. The CDR3 spans 15 residues. The CDR3: CASSSPGEGSYEQYF. CDR3 nucleotides: TGTGCCAGCAGTTCCCCTGGGGAGGGTAGCTACGAGCAGTACTTC.

CDR3 in DNA: TGTGCCAGCTCTGCCTCGTTCTACGAGCAGTACTTC. It encodes CASSASFYEQYF. V and J are TRBV6-5 and TRBJ2-7; no firm D call. The ends were cut back, 8 bases at V and 3 bases at J, with 11 bases in the middle. This CDR3 region has 12 residues. Germline CDR1 is MNHEY and CDR2 is SVGAGI.

This chain connects TRBV6-1 to TRBJ1-1; D is ambiguous. Per the germline V gene, CDR1 is MNHNS and CDR2 is SASEGT. This CDR3 region has 14 residues. The V and J ends lost 3 bases and 3 bases respectively, with 11 bases between them. The CDR3, as DNA: TGTGCCAGCAGTGACACGGGCTGGGACACTGAAGCTTTCTTT. Encoded protein: CASSDTGWDTEAFF.

The V call is TRBV4-2, the J call TRBJ1-1, with D tentatively TRBD1 (6 bases). Trimming took off 1 base at V and 4 bases at J, with 16 bases between the two ends. The CDR3 length is 16 residues. Germline V lookup: CDR1 LGHNA, CDR2 YNFKEQ. Here the CDR3 DNA reads TGTGCCAGCAGCCAAGCCCCACAGGGAGGCGGCACTGAAGCTTTCTTT. The encoded protein is CASSQAPQGGGTEAFF.

The V and J genes are TRBV12-3 or TRBV12-4 and TRBJ2-3; D is possibly TRBD1 (5 bases). Trimming stripped 7 bases from V and 5 bases from J, with 13 bases between. This CDR3 is 13 amino acids long. The CDR3 bases are TGTGCCAGCAATAAGGGGTCGGGAGATACGCAGTATTTT. The encoded protein is CASNKGSGDTQYF.

The J gene is TRBJ2-5, the V gene TRBV24-1, with a possible D match to TRBD2 (7 bases). V gave up 5 bases and J gave up 2 bases, with 11 bases separating them. Per the germline V gene, CDR1 is KGHDR and CDR2 is SFDVKD. This CDR3 contains 14 residues. CDR3 DNA: TGTGCCACCAGTGCCGGGGGGCAGCAAGAGACCCAGTACTTC. Translated: CATSAGGQQETQYF.

V is TRBV2 and J is TRBJ1-2; a possible D gene is TRBD1 (5 bases). The CDR3 loop spans 13 amino acids. Trimming pared 6 bases from V and 6 bases from J, leaving 14 bases between. The germline CDR1 and CDR2 sequences are SNHLY and FYNNEI. In DNA form, the CDR3 reads TGTGCCAGCAGACCTGACAGTGGGGATGGCTACACCTTC. Its translation: CASRPDSGDGYTF.

The V gene is TRBV2, the J gene TRBJ2-2; TRBD2 matches 7 bases. The CDR3 runs to 16 residues. Germline V gene sequence: CDR1 SNHLY, CDR2 FYNNEI. V lost 5 bases to trimming and J lost 1 base; unmatched junction nucleotides: 7. The CDR3 coding sequence is TGTGCCAGCAGTACCTCTAGCGGAGGGAACACCGGGGAGCTGTTTTTT. Amino acids: CASSTSSGGNTGELFF. Supplemented by reference TRBV2 and TRBJ2-2, the full variable domain reads EPEVTQTPSHQVTQMGQEVILRCVPISNHLYFYWYRQILGQKVEFLVSFYNNEISEKSEIFDDQFSVERPDGSNFTLKIRSTKLEDSAMYFCASSTSSGGNTGELFFGEGSRLTVL.

The chain uses TRBV14 and TRBJ2-3; TRBD2 matches at 10 bases. This CDR3 contains 14 residues. Germline loops: CDR1 SGHDN, CDR2 FVKESK. V shed 4 bases, J shed 5 bases, and the junction held 3 bases outside the gene matches. The CDR3 DNA reads as TGTGCCAGCAGCCTTAGACTAGCGGGAGATACGCAGTATTTT. Translation: CASSLRLAGDTQYF. Drawing the rest from reference TRBV14 and TRBJ2-3, the complete variable domain is EAGVTQFPSHSVIEKGQTVTLRCDPISGHDNLYWYRRVMGKEIKFLLHFVKESKQDESGMPNNRFLAERTGGTYSTLKVQPAELEDSGVYFCASSLRLAGDTQYFGPGTRLTVL.

The CDR3: CASSLGPVGYEQYF. CDR3 nucleotide sequence: TGTGCCAGCAGCTTGGGTCCGGTGGGGTACGAGCAGTACTTC. The gene calls are TRBV5-4 and TRBJ2-7; D remains ambiguous. The CDR3 is 14 residues long. With 0 bases removed from V and 4 bases from J, the gap between germline ends came to 11 bases. Germline V gene sequence: CDR1 SGHNT, CDR2 YYREEE (reference sequence).

This clone was detected only a few times. This chain uses TRBV30 with TRBJ1-5; 8 bases align to TRBD1. The CDR3 consists of 14 residues. Germline loops: CDR1 GTSNPN, CDR2 SVGIG (reference sequence). Trimming took 5 bases from V and 2 from J; bases not matched to a gene: 5. CDR3 nucleotide sequence: TGTGCCTGGGCTTTGACAGGGGGCAATCAGCCCCAGCATTTT. Residues: CAWALTGGNQPQHF. Drawing the rest from reference TRBV30 and TRBJ1-5, the complete variable domain is SQTIHQWPATLVQPVGSPLSLECTVEGTSNPNLYWYRQAAGRGLQLLFYSVGIGQISSEVPQNLSASRPQDRQFILSSKKLLLSDSGFYLCAWALTGGNQPQHFGDGTRLSIL.